This T cell receptor beta chain is from a study of cytomegalovirus exposure and HLA in healthy donors. Looked up from germline, CDR1 is LNHDA and CDR2 is SQIVND (reference sequence). V was clipped by 7 bases and J by 3 bases; unmatched bases: 9. There are 15 residues in the CDR3. A multiplex PCR was run with 60 Vbeta primers and 13 Jbeta primers. The table came from immunoSEQ multiplex PCR; TCRdb's copy has only in-frame clones and leaves some out. The table shows some 120,000 clones, with approximately 70% occurring only once. V and J are TRBV19 and TRBJ1-5, with 7 bases identical to TRBD1. This clonotype was obtained from a man aged 25 to 40 in good health and CMV-seropositive. The source material was PBMCs. This CDR3 is CASISPGQINQPQHF. In DNA, the CDR3 is TGTGCCAGTATTTCACCGGGACAGATCAATCAGCCCCAGCATTTT. The variable domain in full, with the rest retrieved from reference TRBV19 and TRBJ1-5, is DGGITQSPKYLFRKEGQNVTLSCEQNLNHDAMYWYRQDPGQGLRLIYYSQIVNDFQKGDIAEGYSVSREKKESFPLTVTSAQKNPTAFYLCASISPGQINQPQHFGDGTRLSIL.